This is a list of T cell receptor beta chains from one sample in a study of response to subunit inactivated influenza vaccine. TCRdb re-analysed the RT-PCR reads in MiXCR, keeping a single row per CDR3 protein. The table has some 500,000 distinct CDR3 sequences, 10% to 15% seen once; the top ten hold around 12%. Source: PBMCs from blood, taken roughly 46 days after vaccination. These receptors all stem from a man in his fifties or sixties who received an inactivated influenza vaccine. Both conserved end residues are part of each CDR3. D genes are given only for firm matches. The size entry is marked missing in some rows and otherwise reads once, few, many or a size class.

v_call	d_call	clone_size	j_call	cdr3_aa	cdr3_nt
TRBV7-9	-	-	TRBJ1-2	CASTRQRQAYGYTF	TGTGCCAGCACCCGACAGAGGCAGGCCTATGGCTACACCTTC
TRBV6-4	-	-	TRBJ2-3	CASSRQCASTDTQYF	TGTGCCAGCAGTCGGCAGTGCGCAAGCACAGATACGCAGTATTTT
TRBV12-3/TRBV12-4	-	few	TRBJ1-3	CASSFHSSGNTIYF	TGTGCCAGCAGTTTCCACAGCTCTGGAAACACCATATATTTT
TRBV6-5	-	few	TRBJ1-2	CASSYDPNYGYTF	TGTGCCAGCAGTTACGATCCCAACTATGGCTACACCTTC
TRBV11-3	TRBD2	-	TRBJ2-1	CASSLGSSGVYEQFF	TGTGCCAGCAGCTTAGGCTCTAGCGGGGTCTATGAGCAGTTCTTC
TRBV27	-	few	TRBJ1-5	CASSPAWGSNQPQHF	TGTGCCAGCAGTCCAGCTTGGGGCAGCAATCAGCCCCAGCATTTT
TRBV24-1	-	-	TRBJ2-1	CATSDLMEGHYEQFF	TGTGCCACCAGTGATTTGATGGAGGGACACTATGAGCAGTTCTTC
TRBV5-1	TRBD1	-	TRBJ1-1	CASSDGQGRRNTEAFF	TGCGCCAGCAGCGATGGACAGGGACGGAGGAACACTGAAGCTTTCTTT
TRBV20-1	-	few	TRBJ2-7	CSAREAAGRNYEQYF	TGCAGTGCTAGAGAGGCCGCGGGGAGAAACTACGAGCAGTACTTC
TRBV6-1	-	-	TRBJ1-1	CASSGHAYMNTEAFF	TGTGCCAGCAGTGGACACGCATATATGAACACTGAAGCTTTCTTT
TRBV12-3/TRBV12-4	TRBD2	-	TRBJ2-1	CASSLLSGVAYNEQFF	TGTGCCAGCAGTTTACTTAGCGGGGTAGCCTACAATGAGCAGTTCTTC
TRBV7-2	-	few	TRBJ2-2	CASSPRPRGELFF	TGTGCCAGCAGCCCCCGACCGAGGGGGGAGCTGTTTTTT
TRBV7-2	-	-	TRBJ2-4	CASSFRGANIQYF	TGTGCCAGCAGCTTTCGGGGGGCAAACATTCAGTACTTC
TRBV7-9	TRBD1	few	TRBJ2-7	CASSYPPPGQEVYEQYF	TGTGCCAGCAGCTACCCCCCTCCGGGACAGGAGGTCTACGAGCAGTACTTC
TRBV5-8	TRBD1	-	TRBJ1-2	CASSGWGQGVNYGYTF	TGTGCCAGCAGCGGCTGGGGACAGGGAGTTAACTATGGCTACACCTTC
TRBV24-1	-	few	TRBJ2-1	CATSNFPAYNEQFF	TGTGCCACCAGTAACTTCCCCGCCTACAATGAGCAGTTCTTC
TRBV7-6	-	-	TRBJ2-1	CASSFGGTWNNEQFF	TGTGCCAGCAGCTTCGGCGGGACTTGGAACAATGAGCAGTTCTTC
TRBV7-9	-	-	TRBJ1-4	CASSLSSGGEKLFF	TGTGCCAGCAGCTTATCGTCAGGTGGTGAAAAACTGTTTTTT
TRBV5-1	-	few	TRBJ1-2	CASSRTGPPGGYTF	TGCGCCAGCAGCCGCACCGGGCCGCCGGGCGGCTACACCTTC
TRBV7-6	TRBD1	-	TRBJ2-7	CASSPGQSRSYEQYF	TGTGCCAGCAGCCCGGGACAGAGTCGCTCCTACGAGCAGTACTTC
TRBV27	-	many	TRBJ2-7	CASSIQGGRPYEQYF	TGTGCCAGCAGTATTCAGGGGGGACGCCCCTACGAGCAGTACTTC
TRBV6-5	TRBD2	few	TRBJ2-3	CASSYSGASTDTQYF	TGTGCCAGCAGTTATAGCGGGGCTTCCACAGATACGCAGTATTTT
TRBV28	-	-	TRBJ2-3	CASSFIQASTDTQYF	TGTGCCAGCAGTTTTATCCAGGCCAGCACAGATACGCAGTATTTT
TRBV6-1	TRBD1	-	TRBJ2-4	CASSDPRGSLGENIQYF	TGTGCCAGCAGTGACCCCAGGGGGTCCCTCGGGGAAAACATTCAGTACTTC
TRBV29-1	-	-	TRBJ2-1	CSVSASGNEQFF	TGCAGCGTTTCTGCTTCGGGCAATGAGCAGTTCTTC
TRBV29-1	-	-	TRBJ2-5	CSVGAGWTDSTAQYF	TGCAGCGTTGGGGCTGGGTGGACAGACAGCACGGCCCAGTACTTC
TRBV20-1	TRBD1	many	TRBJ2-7	CSASSLGQGYEQYF	TGCAGTGCCTCCAGCCTAGGACAGGGCTACGAGCAGTACTTC
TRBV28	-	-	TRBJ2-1	CASSTPAMGTHNEQFF	TGTGCCAGCAGTACACCGGCTATGGGGACCCACAATGAGCAGTTCTTC
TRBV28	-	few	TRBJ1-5	CASSASGAAQPQHF	TGTGCCAGCAGCGCCTCAGGGGCAGCCCAGCCCCAGCATTTT
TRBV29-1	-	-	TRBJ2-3	CSVETGYTDTQYF	TGCAGCGTTGAAACTGGATACACAGATACGCAGTATTTT
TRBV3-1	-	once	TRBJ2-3	CASSQTWALPDTQYF	TGTGCCAGCAGCCAAACGTGGGCCCTTCCAGATACGCAGTATTTT
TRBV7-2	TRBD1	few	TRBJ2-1	CASTPGQNNEQFF	TGTGCCAGCACCCCGGGACAGAACAATGAGCAGTTCTTC
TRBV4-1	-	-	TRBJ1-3	CASSQVIVGSYSGNTIYF	TGCGCCAGCAGCCAAGTCATAGTCGGAAGCTACTCTGGAAACACCATATATTTT
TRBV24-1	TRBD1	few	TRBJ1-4	CATSDPPGQGGEKLFF	TGTGCCACCAGTGATCCTCCTGGACAGGGTGGGGAAAAACTGTTTTTT
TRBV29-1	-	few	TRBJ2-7	CSVGDGPSYEQYF	TGCAGCGTGGGCGACGGCCCTTCCTACGAGCAGTACTTC
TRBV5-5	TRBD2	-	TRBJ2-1	CASSRPGGAGNEQFF	TGTGCCAGCAGCCGTCCCGGGGGGGCCGGGAATGAGCAGTTCTTC
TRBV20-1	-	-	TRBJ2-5	CSATPLDSQETQYF	TGCAGTGCTACCCCCCTGGACAGCCAAGAGACCCAGTACTTC
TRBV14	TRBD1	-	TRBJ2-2	CASSRLTGHNTGELFF	TGTGCCAGCAGCCGGCTGACAGGGCATAACACCGGGGAGCTGTTTTTT
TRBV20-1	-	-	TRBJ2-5	CSASRDLETQYF	TGCAGTGCCAGCAGGGACCTAGAGACCCAGTACTTC
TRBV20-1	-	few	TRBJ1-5	CSASQAFINQPQHF	TGCAGTGCTAGCCAGGCCTTTATTAATCAGCCCCAGCATTTT
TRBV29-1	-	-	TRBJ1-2	CSVEGWADYGYTF	TGCAGCGTTGAAGGTTGGGCGGACTATGGCTACACCTTC
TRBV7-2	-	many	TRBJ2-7	CASSLTASEAYEQYF	TGTGCCAGCAGCTTAACCGCGTCAGAAGCCTACGAGCAGTACTTC
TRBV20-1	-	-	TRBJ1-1	CSASDGVLVKTFF	TGCAGTGCTTCTGACGGCGTACTGGTGAAAACTTTCTTT
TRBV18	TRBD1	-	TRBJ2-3	CASSRGQGPDTQYF	TGTGCCAGCTCGCGAGGACAGGGCCCAGATACGCAGTATTTT
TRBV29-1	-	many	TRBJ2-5	CSARGLGPQETQYF	TGCAGCGCCCGAGGGCTTGGGCCTCAAGAGACCCAGTACTTC
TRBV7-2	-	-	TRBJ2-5	CASSSLRGAETQYF	TGTGCCAGCAGCTCCCTCAGGGGGGCAGAGACCCAGTACTTC
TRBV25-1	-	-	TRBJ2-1	CASSRLRSSSYNEQFF	TGTGCCAGCAGTCGACTACGGAGTTCCTCCTACAATGAGCAGTTCTTC
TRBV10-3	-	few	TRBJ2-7	CAISEIIGSSEQYF	TGTGCCATCAGTGAGATTATAGGTTCGTCCGAGCAGTACTTC
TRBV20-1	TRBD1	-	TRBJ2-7	CSARVGTGNYEQYF	TGCAGTGCTAGAGTGGGGACAGGGAACTACGAGCAGTACTTC
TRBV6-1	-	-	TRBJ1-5	CASRSDGTNQPQHF	TGTGCCAGCAGGTCGGACGGGACCAATCAGCCCCAGCATTTT
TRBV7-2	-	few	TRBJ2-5	CASSPGSLAFQYF	TGTGCCAGCAGCCCAGGGTCATTAGCCTTCCAGTACTTC
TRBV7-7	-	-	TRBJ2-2	CASSPRLGPPGATGELFF	TGTGCTAGCAGCCCGCGACTGGGACCGCCCGGGGCCACCGGGGAGCTGTTTTTT
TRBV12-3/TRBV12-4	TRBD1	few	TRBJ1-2	CASSLTGTYGYTF	TGTGCCAGCAGTCTGACAGGGACCTATGGCTACACCTTC
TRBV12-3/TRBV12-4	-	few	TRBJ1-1	CASSLLWTEAFF	TGTGCCAGCAGTTTACTCTGGACTGAAGCTTTCTTT
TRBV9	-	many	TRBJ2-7	CASSLLGDEQYF	TGTGCCAGCAGCCTGCTAGGGGACGAGCAGTACTTC
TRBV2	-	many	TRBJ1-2	CASSGEYGYTF	TGTGCCAGCAGTGGGGAATATGGCTACACCTTC
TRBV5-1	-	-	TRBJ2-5	CASSLGRVEGVRQTQYF	TGCGCCAGCAGCTTGGGCCGAGTTGAAGGGGTTCGGCAGACCCAGTACTTC
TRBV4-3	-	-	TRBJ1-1	CASSQEVHVNTEAFF	TGCGCCAGCAGCCAAGAAGTACACGTGAACACTGAAGCTTTCTTT
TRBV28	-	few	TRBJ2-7	CASSFALKGDYEQYF	TGTGCCAGCAGTTTCGCGCTCAAGGGGGACTACGAGCAGTACTTC